This record covers a single TCR beta chain. The data originate from a study of blood T cell repertoires in COVID-19. In the study overall: The United States, Italy and Spain supplied acute and convalescent COVID-19 samples. PBMCs, B-cell-depleted T cells, or T cells were the source of the cDNA or gDNA that made up the material.

This CDR3 region has 15 residues. Trimming cost V 3 bases and J 6 bases; bases outside gene matches: 5. CDR1 and CDR2 (germline): SGHRS, YFSETQ. In the authors' workflow: How many nucleated cells were present was estimated from reference gene primer amplification. The protocol was immunoSEQ multiplex PCR, while the TCRdb copy is restricted to in-frame clones and leaves out a portion. The V and J calls and the clone size are those of that table, but D and trimming were determined from the DNA. Of 150,000 to 200,000 clones listed, approximately 79% were seen once; the top ten hold roughly 17%. V gene TRBV5-1 combines with J gene TRBJ2-5; 13 nucleotides agree with TRBD2. The receptor comes from a man aged 55 to 70 with active or convalescent COVID-19. The source material was peripheral blood. In DNA form, the CDR3 reads TGCGCCAGCAGCTCAACTAGCGGGAGGGAGAAGACCCAGTACTTC. Protein: CASSSTSGREKTQYF.